The 30 T cell receptor beta chains reported below all come from one sample, sequenced in a study of OX40 agonist ivuxolimab in advanced cancers. TCRdb keeps only in-frame clones here, not all; method: immunoSEQ multiplex PCR. The sample consists of about 58,000 clones, 70% to 90% of them appearing once. The material was CD4+ or CD8+ T cells sorted from blood, obtained in a trial of the OX40 agonist ivuxolimab. Every receptor here comes from an adult with an advanced solid tumor such as melanoma, head and neck, liver or kidney cancer.

CDR3: CASSLSQNSPLHF. CDR3 coding DNA: TGTGCCAGCAGCTTATCCCAGAATTCACCCCTCCACTTT. The rearrangement uses TRBV11-3 and TRBJ1-6; D ambiguous. This CDR3 has 13 amino acids. In germline, CDR1 is SGHNT, CDR2 YENEEA. The V end lost 2 bases, the J end lost 7 bases, and 6 bases lay between the germline ends.

The CDR3: CASSDLGTSTEAFF. CDR3 DNA sequence: TGTGCCAGCAGTGATCTTGGCACAAGCACTGAAGCTTTCTTT. The rearrangement links TRBV2 to TRBJ1-1; D gene ambiguous. Germline values: CDR1 SNHLY, CDR2 FYNNEI. The germline V and J ends were trimmed by 3 bases and 4 bases, with 12 bases remaining between them. The CDR3 is 14 amino acids. The whole variable domain, remainder taken from reference TRBV2 and TRBJ1-1, is EPEVTQTPSHQVTQMGQEVILRCVPISNHLYFYWYRQILGQKVEFLVSFYNNEISEKSEIFDDQFSVERPDGSNFTLKIRSTKLEDSAMYFCASSDLGTSTEAFFGQGTRLTVV.

The V and J genes are TRBV7-8 and TRBJ2-2; tentatively, D is TRBD1 (5 bases). The CDR3 contains 14 residues. V lost 6 bases and J 0 bases, leaving 8 bases between the germline ends. Germline V gene data show CDR1 as SGHVS and CDR2 as FQNEAQ. As DNA, the CDR3 is TGTGCCAGCAGAAGACAGTCGAACACCGGGGAGCTGTTTTTT. Amino acid sequence: CASRRQSNTGELFF.

The V and J genes are TRBV19 and TRBJ2-5; TRBD1 is a possible D gene (5 bases). Germline V gene sequence: CDR1 LNHDA, CDR2 SQIVND (reference sequence). Trimming left V 3 bases short and J 1 base short, with 9 bases between. This CDR3 comprises 14 residues. CDR3 sequence reads: CASSMGQTQETQYF. The CDR3 DNA follows: TGTGCCAGTAGTATGGGGCAGACCCAAGAGACCCAGTACTTC.

This chain joins TRBV6-6 and TRBJ2-2; 7 nucleotides match TRBD1. With 4 bases clipped from V and 6 bases from J, the junction kept 8 bases outside the gene matches. Germline CDR1 is MNHNY and CDR2 is SVGAGI (reference sequence). The CDR3 spans 15 residues. The CDR3 region is CASSSGRGIAGELFF. In nucleotides, the CDR3 is TGTGCCAGCAGTTCTGGCAGGGGGATCGCCGGGGAGCTGTTTTTT.

The chain is built from TRBV15 and TRBJ2-5; D not certain. Trimming took 4 bases from V and 5 from J, leaving 23 bases between them. Germline V gene sequence: CDR1 LNHNV, CDR2 YYDKDF (reference sequence). The CDR3 length is 17 residues. CDR3 loop: CATSISIRATSRETQYF. CDR3 in DNA: TGTGCCACCAGCATTAGCATCCGGGCCACTTCTAGGGAGACCCAGTACTTC. The complete variable domain, with remaining parts taken from reference TRBV15 and TRBJ2-5, reads DAMVIQNPRYQVTQFGKPVTLSCSQTLNHNVMYWYQQKSSQAPKLLFHYYDKDFNNEADTPDNFQSRRPNTSFCFLDIRSPGLGDTAMYLCATSISIRATSRETQYFGPGTRLLVL.

CDR3 coding DNA: TGTGCCAGCAGCCCTCGGCCAGGGGATGAAAAACTGTTTTTT. Residues: CASSPRPGDEKLFF. This chain links TRBV9 with TRBJ1-4; possibly TRBD1 for D (6 bases). Germline V CDR1 and CDR2: SGDLS, YYNGEE. The CDR3 spans 14 residues. V lost 4 bases and J 6 bases, leaving 13 bases between the germline ends.

This clone was found once. The gene calls are TRBV11-2 and TRBJ1-6, with 7 nucleotides matching TRBD1. Germline V gene sequence: CDR1 SGHAT, CDR2 FQNNGV. The CDR3 loop spans 13 amino acids. V shed 8 bases and J 10 bases; nucleotides not matched to a gene: 8. The CDR3 nucleotides are TGTGCCAGCGGGACTCAAGGGGGCTCACCCCTCCACTTT. This translates into CASGTQGGSPLHF.

This chain uses TRBV11-2 with TRBJ1-2, with a possible D match to TRBD1 (5 bases). CDR1 and CDR2 (germline): SGHAT, FQNNGV. V lost 4 bases, J lost 5 bases, and 14 bases lay in between. The CDR3 runs 14 residues. CDR3 sequence reads: CASSSGRGSYGYTF. In DNA, the CDR3 is TGTGCCAGCAGCTCAGGACGGGGCTCATATGGCTACACCTTC.

The V call is TRBV19, the J call TRBJ2-7; 9 bases align to TRBD1. V lost 4 bases, J lost 4 bases, and 11 bases stayed unmatched. CDR1 and CDR2 from the germline V gene are LNHDA and SQIVND (reference sequence). The CDR3 sequence is 16 residues long. CDR3 nucleotide sequence: TGTGCCAGTAGTAGGACCGGGACAGGGAGGATGTACGAGCAGTACTTC. Its translation: CASSRTGTGRMYEQYF.

The chain carries TRBV19 and TRBJ2-1; 9 nucleotides match TRBD1. The CDR3 contains 14 residues. Germline lookup yields CDR1 LNHDA and CDR2 SQIVND (reference sequence). Trimming removed 9 bases from V and 3 bases from J; junction bases left unmatched: 6. CDR3 nucleotide sequence: TGTGCCAGCAGGACAGGGGCGAACTACAATGAGCAGTTCTTC. Its translation: CASRTGANYNEQFF.

This clone was detected once. This chain joins TRBV5-1 and TRBJ1-2; possible D gene TRBD1, 6 bases. The length of the CDR3 is 14 residues. V dropped 7 bases and J dropped 6 bases, with 19 bases sitting between them. The germline CDR1 and CDR2 sequences are SGHRS and YFSETQ. The CDR3 here is CASSMERGMDGYTF. CDR3 DNA: TGCGCCAGCTCGATGGAAAGGGGGATGGATGGCTACACCTTC.

The rearrangement links TRBV5-4 to TRBJ2-2, with D possibly matching TRBD2 (6 bases). The CDR3 contains 13 residues. V shed 5 bases and J shed 6 bases, with 11 bases lying between them. Germline CDR1 SGHNT, CDR2 YYREEE (reference sequence). The CDR3 sequence: CASRTREAGELFF. The CDR3 bases are TGTGCCAGCAGGACTAGGGAGGCCGGGGAGCTGTTTTTT.

The chain is built from TRBV5-1 and TRBJ2-6; D gene unclear. V lost 1 base and J lost 5, with 10 bases in between. This CDR3 comprises 15 residues. The germline gives CDR1 SGHRS, CDR2 YFSETQ. The CDR3 sequence: CASSLMTDRANVLTF. The CDR3 coding sequence is TGCGCCAGCAGCTTGATGACGGATAGGGCCAACGTCCTGACTTTC.

This clone has a single count. Here the CDR3 reads CASSLTASTIQETQYF. The DNA of the CDR3 is TGCGCCAGCAGCCTGACAGCTAGTACAATCCAAGAGACCCAGTACTTC. V usage is TRBV5-1 and J usage is TRBJ2-5, with a weak D call TRBD1 (5 bases). The CDR3 totals 16 residues. V dropped 4 bases and J dropped 1 base, with 17 bases sitting between them. Germline CDR1 reads SGHRS; CDR2 reads YFSETQ.

The rearrangement joins TRBV5-1 to TRBJ1-1; D might be TRBD1 (5 bases). The V end was cut by 6 bases, the J end by 4 bases, with 22 bases between. The CDR3 covers 16 residues. Germline assignment: CDR1 SGHRS and CDR2 YFSETQ. The CDR3, as DNA: TGCGCCAGCACCAACTTGGGTTCGGGGGGAGGCACTGAAGCTTTCTTT. Translation gives CASTNLGSGGGTEAFF.

V and J are TRBV6-1 and TRBJ1-1; 7 bases match TRBD1. Germline CDR1 MNHNS, CDR2 SASEGT. The CDR3 totals 14 residues. Trimming took 6 bases from V and 4 from J; bases not matched to a gene: 8. The CDR3 spells CASSRDRVSTEAFF. In DNA form, the CDR3 reads TGTGCCAGCAGCCGGGACAGAGTTTCCACTGAAGCTTTCTTT.

The rearrangement links TRBV18 to TRBJ1-3, with TRBD1 identical over 7 bases. The CDR3 has 15 amino acids. V shed 6 bases, J shed 0 bases, and the junction held 5 bases outside the gene matches. The germline gives CDR1 KGHSH, CDR2 LQKENI. In DNA, the CDR3 is TGTGCCAGCTCGACAGGGATCCACTCTGGAAACACCATATATTTT. The encoded protein is CASSTGIHSGNTIYF.

This sequence joins TRBV6-1 and TRBJ2-6; D call uncertain. The CDR3 is 16 residues long. Germline loops: CDR1 MNHNS, CDR2 SASEGT. The ends were cut back, 1 base at V and 0 bases at J, with 7 bases in the middle. The DNA for the CDR3 is TGTGCCAGCAGTGAAGAAGTGGGCTCTGGGGCCAACGTCCTGACTTTC. Translated: CASSEEVGSGANVLTF.

This chain connects TRBV18 to TRBJ1-1, with 8 bases aligning to TRBD1. Germline CDR1 is KGHSH and CDR2 is LQKENI. Trimming took 2 bases from V and 5 from J; bases not matched to a gene: 7. CDR3 length: 15 amino acids. As DNA, the CDR3 is TGTGCCAGCTCACCATCTCAGGGGGCGAGGACTGAAGCTTTCTTT. Translated: CASSPSQGARTEAFF.

The chain joins TRBV7-2 to TRBJ2-2, with a possible D match to TRBD1 (6 bases). The germline CDR1 and CDR2 sequences are SGHTA and FQGNSA. Trimming pared 5 bases from V and 7 bases from J, leaving 17 bases between. This CDR3 region has 15 residues. CDR3 nucleotides: TGTGCCAGCAGCCACCAAAACAGGGTGGGCGGGGAGCTGTTTTTT. It yields the protein CASSHQNRVGGELFF.

This chain uses TRBV6-5 with TRBJ2-1, with D perhaps assigned TRBD1 or TRBD2 (5 bases each). V shed 6 bases and J shed 9 bases, with 9 bases lying between them. This CDR3 is 11 amino acids long. Germline V CDR1 and CDR2: MNHEY, SVGAGI. The CDR3 is CASSRGFEQFF. In DNA, the CDR3 is TGTGCCAGCAGCCGGGGCTTTGAGCAGTTCTTC.

The V gene is TRBV27, the J gene TRBJ1-5; D uncertain. The germline V gene has CDR1 MNHEY and CDR2 SMNVEV (reference sequence). The germline V and J ends were trimmed by 2 bases and 6 bases, with 2 bases remaining between them. This CDR3 spans 11 amino acids. CDR3 sequence: CASSLPQPQHF. In nucleotides, the CDR3 is TGTGCCAGCAGTTTACCTCAGCCCCAGCATTTT.

The chain employs TRBV5-4 and TRBJ1-1; D gene ambiguous. Germline-derived CDR1 and CDR2 are SGHNT and YYREEE (reference sequence). The CDR3 is 15 residues long. V was pared by 4 bases and J by 5 bases, with 18 bases between. CDR3 amino acids: CASSLSRKGFTEAFF. The CDR3 DNA reads TGTGCCAGCAGCCTATCACGGAAAGGGTTTACTGAAGCTTTCTTT.

The chain employs TRBV5-5 and TRBJ1-1, with D possibly TRBD1 on 6 matching bases. V dropped 4 bases and J dropped 11 bases, with 21 bases sitting between them. The CDR3 covers 14 residues. CDR1 and CDR2 from the germline V gene are SGHKS and YYEKEE (reference sequence). The DNA for the CDR3 is TGTGCCAGCAGCGGAACAACAGGGACCTCCGGGGCTTTCTTT. This translates into CASSGTTGTSGAFF. The full variable domain, completed using reference TRBV5-5 and TRBJ1-1, is DAGVTQSPTHLIKTRGQQVTLRCSPISGHKSVSWYQQVLGQGPQFIFQYYEKEERGRGNFPDRFSARQFPNYSSELNVNALLLGDSALYLCASSGTTGTSGAFFGQGTRLTVV.

The V call is TRBV5-4, the J call TRBJ2-3; TRBD1 might be the D (6 bases). Germline V lookup: CDR1 SGHNT, CDR2 YYREEE (reference sequence). V lost 4 bases and J lost 2, with 14 bases in between. The CDR3 spans 15 residues. This CDR3 reads CASSATGSSTDTQYF. The CDR3 DNA sequence: TGTGCCAGCAGCGCAACAGGGAGTTCCACAGATACGCAGTATTTT.

This clone was detected once. The V call is TRBV6-5, the J call TRBJ1-5, with a tentative D call TRBD1 (6 bases). V dropped 5 bases and J dropped 0 bases, with 11 bases sitting between them. The germline V gene has CDR1 MNHEY and CDR2 SVGAGI. This CDR3 is 15 amino acids long. The CDR3 reads CASSPQGVSNQPQHF. Written as DNA, the CDR3 is TGTGCCAGCAGTCCACAGGGAGTTAGCAATCAGCCCCAGCATTTT.

The genes are TRBV19 and TRBJ1-3; 11 bases fit TRBD1. Germline V gene data show CDR1 as LNHDA and CDR2 as SQIVND (reference sequence). The CDR3 runs to 16 residues. Losses at the gene ends were 5 bases for V and 4 bases for J; bases not matched to a gene: 7. The CDR3 nucleotides read TGTGCCAGTAGTCCCGGACAGGGGGCATCAGGAAACACCATATATTTT. It specifies CASSPGQGASGNTIYF.

The chain uses TRBV7-9 and TRBJ2-1; D gene uncertain. Germline CDR1 is SEHNR and CDR2 is FQNEAQ (reference sequence). Trimming took 4 bases from V and 13 from J, leaving 14 bases between them. The CDR3 covers 12 residues. CDR3 sequence: CASSYPYRAQFF. The CDR3 region has the DNA TGTGCCAGCAGCTACCCCTACCGGGCCCAGTTCTTC.

The genes are TRBV19 and TRBJ1-6, with D possibly being TRBD1 (5 bases). The V end was cut by 3 bases, the J end by 6 bases, with 15 bases between. Germline V CDR1 and CDR2: LNHDA, SQIVND (reference sequence). The CDR3 loop spans 16 amino acids. CDR3 amino acids: CASSMLSSRGNSPLHF. The CDR3 DNA is TGTGCCAGTAGTATGTTGTCCTCAAGGGGTAATTCACCCCTCCACTTT.